Below, 9 T cell receptor beta chains from the same sample are listed, as sequenced in a study of blood T cell repertoires in COVID-19. Produced via immunoSEQ multiplex PCR; TCRdb's table is partial and in-frame only. In the table there are under 200,000 clones, 80% to 85% of which are singletons. Source material: peripheral blood. The receptors here all came from a woman between 35 and 50 years old with acute or convalescent COVID-19.

The rearrangement joins TRBV19 to TRBJ2-3; no reliable D call. V shed 3 bases and J shed 3 bases, with 7 bases lying between them. The CDR3 is 13 amino acids. CDR1 and CDR2 (germline): LNHDA, SQIVND (reference sequence). CDR3 protein: CASSIELTDTQYF. CDR3 DNA: TGTGCCAGTAGTATTGAGTTAACAGATACGCAGTATTTT.

The chain combines TRBV28 with TRBJ1-2; perhaps TRBD1 as D (6 bases). The ends were cut back, 5 bases at V and 2 bases at J, with 15 bases in the middle. This CDR3 is 15 amino acids long. Germline V gives CDR1 MDHEN, CDR2 SYDVKM. CDR3 in DNA: TGTGCCAGCAGTCCCGGGGGGCCGGAGAACTATGGCTACACCTTC. This encodes CASSPGGPENYGYTF.

CDR3 amino acids: CASSLTGESQPQHF. CDR3 coding DNA: TGTGCCAGTAGTTTGACAGGGGAGAGTCAGCCCCAGCATTTT. V is TRBV19 and J is TRBJ1-5; 8 nucleotides line up with TRBD1. Germline V CDR1 and CDR2: LNHDA, SQIVND (reference sequence). V shed 5 bases, J shed 6 bases, and the junction held 6 bases outside the gene matches. This CDR3 contains 14 residues.

This chain connects TRBV5-1 to TRBJ1-4; D not resolved. The germline V gene encodes CDR1 SGHRS and CDR2 YFSETQ. V was pared by 5 bases and J by 8 bases, with 13 bases between. The CDR3 is 13 residues long. The CDR3 protein is CASREWGEEKLFF. DNA of the CDR3: TGCGCCAGCAGGGAATGGGGAGAGGAAAAACTGTTTTTT.

This clone is a singleton in its sample. V gene TRBV19 combines with J gene TRBJ1-4; D gene unclear. Germline CDR1 reads LNHDA; CDR2 reads SQIVND (reference sequence). The length of the CDR3 is 14 residues. V was shortened by 1 base and J by 10 bases, with 13 bases between the two germline ends. The CDR3, as DNA: TGTGCCAGTAGTATAGCTGCCGGGTTTGGAAAACTGTTTTTT. Its protein is CASSIAAGFGKLFF.

The chain links TRBV5-1 to TRBJ1-1; D perhaps matches TRBD1 (6 bases). CDR3 length equals 15 residues. Trimming removed 1 base at V and 5 bases at J, with 15 bases between. From germline, CDR1 is SGHRS and CDR2 YFSETQ. DNA for the CDR3: TGCGCCAGCAGCTTGAAAACAGGGAAGGTGACTGAAGCTTTCTTT. This codes for CASSLKTGKVTEAFF.

The J gene is TRBJ1-5, the V gene TRBV15, with D possibly matching TRBD1 (6 bases). The V gene lost 3 bases and the J gene lost 11 bases, with 20 bases spanning the gap. The CDR3 sequence is 15 residues long. Germline lookup yields CDR1 LNHNV and CDR2 YYDKDF (reference sequence). Here the CDR3 reads CATSSGGSLSGTQHF. In DNA, the CDR3 is TGTGCCACCAGCAGTGGGGGCAGCTTGTCTGGGACCCAGCATTTT.

The chain has TRBV27 and TRBJ2-7, with 9 bases that match TRBD2. The CDR3 runs to 16 residues. Germline V gene sequence: CDR1 MNHEY, CDR2 SMNVEV (reference sequence). After removal of 4 bases from V and 3 bases from J, the junction contained 10 bases not matched to a gene. The DNA for the CDR3 is TGTGCCAGCAGTTATAGCGGGAGAACCAAGTTCTACGAGCAGTACTTC. Amino acid sequence: CASSYSGRTKFYEQYF.

The CDR3 region is CASNGGQGASGELFF. CDR3 nucleotide sequence: TGTGCCAGCAATGGGGGGCAGGGGGCGTCCGGGGAGCTGTTTTTT. The chain recombines TRBV28 with TRBJ2-2; 8 bases are shared with TRBD1. Germline V gene lookup returns CDR1 MDHEN and CDR2 SYDVKM. Trimming at V came to 7 bases and at J to 6 bases, leaving 10 bases not matched to a gene. This CDR3 region has 15 residues.